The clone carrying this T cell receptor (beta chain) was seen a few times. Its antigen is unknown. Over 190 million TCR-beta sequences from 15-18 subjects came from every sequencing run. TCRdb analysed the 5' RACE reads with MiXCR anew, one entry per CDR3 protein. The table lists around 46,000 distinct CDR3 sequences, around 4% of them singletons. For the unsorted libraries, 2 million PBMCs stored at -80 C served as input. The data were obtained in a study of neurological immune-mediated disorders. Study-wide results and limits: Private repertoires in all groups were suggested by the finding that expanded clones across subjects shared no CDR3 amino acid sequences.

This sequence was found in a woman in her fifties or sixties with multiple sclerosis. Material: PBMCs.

The CDR3 reads CASSAQGEQPQHF. The CDR3, as DNA: TGCGCCAGCAGCGCACAGGGGGAACAGCCCCAGCATTTT. This sequence joins TRBV5-1 and TRBJ1-5, with TRBD1 identical over 8 bases. This CDR3 is 13 amino acids long. V gave up 4 bases and J gave up 7 bases; unmatched junction bases: 4. Germline V gives CDR1 SGHRS, CDR2 YFSETQ.